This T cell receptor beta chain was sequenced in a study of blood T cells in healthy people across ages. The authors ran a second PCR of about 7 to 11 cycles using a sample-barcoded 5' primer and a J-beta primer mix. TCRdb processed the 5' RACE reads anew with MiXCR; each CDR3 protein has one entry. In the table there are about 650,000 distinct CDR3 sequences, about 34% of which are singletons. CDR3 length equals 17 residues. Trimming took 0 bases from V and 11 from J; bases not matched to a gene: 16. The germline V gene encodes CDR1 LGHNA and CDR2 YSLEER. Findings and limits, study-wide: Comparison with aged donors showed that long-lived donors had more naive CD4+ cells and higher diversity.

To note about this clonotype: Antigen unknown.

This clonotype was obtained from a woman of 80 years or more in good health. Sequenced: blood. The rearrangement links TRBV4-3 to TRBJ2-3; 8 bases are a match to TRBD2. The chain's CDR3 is CASSQDKPGGPPDVQYF. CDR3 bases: TGCGCCAGCAGCCAAGATAAGCCGGGGGGGCCGCCAGATGTGCAGTATTTT.